A single T cell receptor beta chain is shown here with its context. This sample was included in a study of vaccination and CD4 T cells after COVID-19. Whole-study context: Convalescent individuals numbered four females and six males, two being Hispanic. Collection of post-vaccine samples followed dose two by a median around 72 days, spanning a range of 14 to 241.

V lost 1 base and J lost 4; bases outside the gene matches: 7. Germline CDR1 SGHNT, CDR2 YYREEE (reference sequence). There are 16 residues in the CDR3. MiXCR was run by TCRdb on the PCR reads, yielding one entry per CDR3 protein. The sample carries about 15,000 distinct CDR3 sequences, approximately 72% recorded once. The source of this sequence is a human donor who had recovered from COVID-19. The rearrangement uses TRBV5-4 and TRBJ1-2, with 10 bases that match TRBD1. The sample here was CD4+ T cells from blood, taken after SARS-CoV-2 vaccination. This CDR3 is CASSLKGTGVGYGYTF. The CDR3 region has the DNA TGTGCCAGCAGCTTGAAGGGGACAGGGGTTGGCTATGGCTACACCTTC.